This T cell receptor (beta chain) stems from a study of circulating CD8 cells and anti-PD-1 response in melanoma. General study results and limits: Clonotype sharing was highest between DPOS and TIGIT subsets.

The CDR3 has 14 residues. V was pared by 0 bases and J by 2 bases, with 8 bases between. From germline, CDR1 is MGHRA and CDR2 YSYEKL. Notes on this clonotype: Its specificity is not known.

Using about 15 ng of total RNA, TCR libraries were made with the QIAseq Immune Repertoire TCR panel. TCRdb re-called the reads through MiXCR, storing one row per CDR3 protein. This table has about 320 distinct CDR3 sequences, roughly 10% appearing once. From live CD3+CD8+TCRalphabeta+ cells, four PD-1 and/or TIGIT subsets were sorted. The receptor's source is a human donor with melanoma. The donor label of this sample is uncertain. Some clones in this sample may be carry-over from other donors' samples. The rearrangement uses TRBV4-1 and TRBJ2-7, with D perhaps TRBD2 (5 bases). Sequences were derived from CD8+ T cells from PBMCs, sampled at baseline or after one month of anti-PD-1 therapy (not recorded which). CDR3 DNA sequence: TGCGCCAGCAGCCAAGATCGAGGGACCTACGAGCAGTACTTC. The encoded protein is CASSQDRGTYEQYF.